Here is one T cell receptor (beta chain) with its context. Generated by immunoSEQ multiplex PCR, the TCRdb table keeps only in-frame clones and is missing some. The data contain roughly 400,000 clones, about 88% of them singletons. The entry originates in a study of blood T cell repertoires in COVID-19. V gave up 5 bases and J gave up 2 bases; unmatched junction bases: 8. Germline V CDR1 and CDR2: SGHRS, YFSETQ. CDR3 length: 16 amino acids. This clonotype was obtained from a woman aged 18-29 years who had been exposed to COVID-19. Sequencing used PBMCs or T cells enriched from blood (not recorded which). The rearrangement uses TRBV5-1 and TRBJ1-3, with 9 bases lining up with TRBD1. CDR3 in DNA: TGCGCCAGCAGGGTCTCCGGGACAGGGACTGGAAACACCATATATTTT. Its translation: CASRVSGTGTGNTIYF.